This TCR beta chain was recovered during a study of blood T cell repertoires in COVID-19. Study as a whole: Sites in the United States, Italy and Spain provided acute and convalescent COVID-19 samples. The cDNA or gDNA used as material had been derived from T cells, B-cell-depleted T cells, or PBMCs.

Trimming took off 5 bases at V and 0 bases at J, with 17 bases between the two ends. The CDR3 is 17 amino acids. Germline loops: CDR1 KGHSH, CDR2 LQKENI. Sequenced by immunoSEQ multiplex PCR; TCRdb stores in-frame clones only, minus some. This sample has about 220,000 clones, with less than 90% found just once. Individuals aged roughly 18 to 95 years were recruited from 24 US areas. Categorization into cohorts depended on clinical history that participants reported. J is TRBJ2-1 and V is TRBV18; D gene ambiguous. The sample was PBMCs or T cells enriched from blood (not recorded which). The TCR was taken from a woman between 35 and 50 years old who had recovered from COVID-19. The CDR3 sequence is CASSSKYGESSYNEQFF. CDR3 bases: TGTGCCAGCTCAAGCAAGTACGGTGAGAGCTCCTACAATGAGCAGTTCTTC.